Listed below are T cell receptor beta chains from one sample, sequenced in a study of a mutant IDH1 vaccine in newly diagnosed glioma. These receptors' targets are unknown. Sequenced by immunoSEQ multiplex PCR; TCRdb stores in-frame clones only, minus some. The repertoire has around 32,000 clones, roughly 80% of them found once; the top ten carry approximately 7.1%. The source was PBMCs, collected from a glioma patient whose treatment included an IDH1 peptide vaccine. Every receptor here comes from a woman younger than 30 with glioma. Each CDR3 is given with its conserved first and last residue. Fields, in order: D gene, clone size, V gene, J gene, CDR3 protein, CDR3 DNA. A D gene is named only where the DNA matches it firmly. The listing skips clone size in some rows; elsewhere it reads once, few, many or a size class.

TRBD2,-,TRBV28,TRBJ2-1,CASGLAGGYPRNEQFF,TGTGCCAGCGGGCTAGCGGGAGGTTACCCCCGGAATGAGCAGTTCTTC
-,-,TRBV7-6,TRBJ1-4,CASSRSSRSGGEKLFF,TGTGCCAGCAGCCGGAGTAGCAGGTCGGGAGGAGAAAAACTGTTTTTT
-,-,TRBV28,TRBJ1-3,CASSFSQGTGNTIYF,TGTGCCAGCAGTTTTTCACAGGGAACGGGAAACACCATATATTTT
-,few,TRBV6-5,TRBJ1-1,CASSYGLLNTEAFF,TGTGCCAGCAGTTACGGACTGTTGAACACTGAAGCTTTCTTT
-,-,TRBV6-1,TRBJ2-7,CASMWYDGAEQYF,TGTGCCAGCATGTGGTATGACGGTGCCGAGCAGTACTTC
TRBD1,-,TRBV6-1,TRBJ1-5,CAGGTGGNQPQHF,TGTGCCGGCGGAACAGGGGGGAATCAGCCCCAGCATTTT
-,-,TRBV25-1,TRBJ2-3,CASSELARTNTDTQYF,TGTGCCAGCAGTGAATTGGCGAGGACTAACACAGATACGCAGTATTTT
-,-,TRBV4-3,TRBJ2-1,CASSQGLAYNEQFF,TGCGCCAGCAGCCAAGGACTGGCCTACAATGAGCAGTTCTTC
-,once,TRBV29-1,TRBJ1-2,CSVEANYGYTF,TGCAGCGTTGAAGCCAACTATGGCTACACCTTC
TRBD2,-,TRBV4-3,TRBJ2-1,CASSQEYGLGNNEQFF,TGCGCCAGCAGCCAAGAGTACGGACTAGGCAACAATGAGCAGTTCTTC
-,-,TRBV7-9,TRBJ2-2,CASSLAGSGELFF,TGTGCCAGCAGCTTAGCGGGTAGCGGGGAGCTGTTTTTT
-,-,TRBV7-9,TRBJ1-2,CASSLSGRTIGGYTF,TGTGCCAGCAGCCTGTCGGGACGGACAATCGGTGGCTACACCTTC
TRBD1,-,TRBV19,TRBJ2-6,CASSPRTGDSGANVLTF,TGTGCCAGTAGTCCTAGGACAGGGGACTCTGGGGCCAACGTCCTGACTTTC
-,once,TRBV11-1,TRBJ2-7,CASSPRVTGAAYEQYF,TGTGCCAGCAGCCCCCGCGTAACGGGGGCAGCCTACGAGCAGTACTTC